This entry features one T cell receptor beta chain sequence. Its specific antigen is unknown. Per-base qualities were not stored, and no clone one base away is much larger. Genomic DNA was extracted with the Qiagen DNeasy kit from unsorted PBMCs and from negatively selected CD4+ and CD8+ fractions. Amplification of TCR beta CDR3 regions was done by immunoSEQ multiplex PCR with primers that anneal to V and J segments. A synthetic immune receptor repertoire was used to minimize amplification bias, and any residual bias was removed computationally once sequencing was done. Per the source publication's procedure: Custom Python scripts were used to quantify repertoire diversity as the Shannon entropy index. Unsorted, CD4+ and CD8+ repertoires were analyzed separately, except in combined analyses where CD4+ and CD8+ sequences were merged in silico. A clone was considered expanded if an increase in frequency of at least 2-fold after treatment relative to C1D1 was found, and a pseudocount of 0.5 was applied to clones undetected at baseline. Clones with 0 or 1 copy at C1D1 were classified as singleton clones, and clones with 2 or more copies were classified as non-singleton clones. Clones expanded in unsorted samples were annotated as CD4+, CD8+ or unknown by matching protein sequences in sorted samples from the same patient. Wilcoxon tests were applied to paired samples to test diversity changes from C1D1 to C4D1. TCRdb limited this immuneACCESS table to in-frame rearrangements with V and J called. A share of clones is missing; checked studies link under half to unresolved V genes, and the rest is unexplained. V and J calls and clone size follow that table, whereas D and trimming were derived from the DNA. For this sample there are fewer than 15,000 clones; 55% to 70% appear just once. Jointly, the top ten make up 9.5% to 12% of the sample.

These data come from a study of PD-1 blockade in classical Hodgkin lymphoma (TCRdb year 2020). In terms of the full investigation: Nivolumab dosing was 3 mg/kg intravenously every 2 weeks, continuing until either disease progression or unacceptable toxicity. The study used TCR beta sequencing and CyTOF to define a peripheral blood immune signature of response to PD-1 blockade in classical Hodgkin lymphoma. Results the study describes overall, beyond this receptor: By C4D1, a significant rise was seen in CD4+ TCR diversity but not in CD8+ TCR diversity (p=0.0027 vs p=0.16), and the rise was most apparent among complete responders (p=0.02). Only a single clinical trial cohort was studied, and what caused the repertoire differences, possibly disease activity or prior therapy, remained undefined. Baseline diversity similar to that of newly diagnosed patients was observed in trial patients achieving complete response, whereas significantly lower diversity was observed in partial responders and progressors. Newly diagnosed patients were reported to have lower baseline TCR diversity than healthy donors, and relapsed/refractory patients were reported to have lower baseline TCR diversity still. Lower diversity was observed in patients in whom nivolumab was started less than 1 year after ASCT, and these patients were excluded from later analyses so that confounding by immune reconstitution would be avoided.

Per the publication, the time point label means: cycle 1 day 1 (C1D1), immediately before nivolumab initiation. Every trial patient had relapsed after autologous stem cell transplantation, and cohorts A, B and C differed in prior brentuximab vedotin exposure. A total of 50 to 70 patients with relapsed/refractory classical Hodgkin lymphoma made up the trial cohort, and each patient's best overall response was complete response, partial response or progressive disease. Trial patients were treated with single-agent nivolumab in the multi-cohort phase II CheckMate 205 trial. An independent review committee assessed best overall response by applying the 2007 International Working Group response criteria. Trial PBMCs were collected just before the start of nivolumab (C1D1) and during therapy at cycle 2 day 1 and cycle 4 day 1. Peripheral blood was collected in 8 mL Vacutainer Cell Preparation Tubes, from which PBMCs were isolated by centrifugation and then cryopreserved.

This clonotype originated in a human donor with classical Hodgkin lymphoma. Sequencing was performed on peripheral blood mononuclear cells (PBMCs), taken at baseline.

The DNA sequence is TGTGCCAGCAGCCCCCGGGACGGGCAAACACTGAAGCCTCCGGGCACTGAAGCTTTCTTT. The encoded protein is CASSPRDGQTLKPPGTEAFF. The V and J segments used are TRBV5-4 and TRBJ1-1, and TRBD1 may be the D gene, going by 5 matching bases. The germline V gene (reference sequence) gives CDR1 as SGHNT and CDR2 as YYREEE. Including cysteine and phenylalanine, the CDR3 has 20 amino acids. Only the CDR3 DNA stays, 60 bases, in frame from base 1. The trim is 4 bases for V and 4 bases for J, with a gap of 32 bases between the germline ends. With the rest looked up from the reference TRBV5-4 and TRBJ1-1 genes rather than sequenced, the full variable domain is ETGVTQSPTHLIKTRGQQVTLRCSSQSGHNTVSWYQQALGQGPQFIFQYYREEENGRGNFPPRFSGLQFPNYSSELNVNALELDDSALYLCASSPRDGQTLKPPGTEAFFGQGTRLTVV.